This T cell receptor beta chain originates from a study of post-analysis software for immune sequencing data. Study background: Several disease courses (relapsing-remitting, secondary progressive and progressive-relapsing) of multiple sclerosis were included. Findings of the study overall: Comparison of patients with controls showed about 5 TRBV segments more frequent in patients, TRBV5-6, TRBV5-1 and TRBV20-1 among them.

Carried by the TCR beta cDNA libraries were unique molecular identifiers. TCRdb processed the PCR reads anew with MiXCR; each CDR3 protein has one entry. Here the sample spans more than 450,000 distinct CDR3 sequences, 30% to 40% being singletons. With V trimmed by 3 bases and J by 1 base, 3 bases remained unmatched. Germline assignment: CDR1 SGDLS and CDR2 YYNGEE. The CDR3 has 15 amino acids. As to this clonotype: Its antigen remains unidentified.

The chain has TRBV9 and TRBJ2-3, with TRBD2 identical over 9 bases. This clonotype originated in a girl under 18 with multiple sclerosis. Sequencing input: blood. CDR3 sequence reads: CASSGAGGRTDTQYF. For the CDR3, the DNA is TGTGCCAGCAGCGGAGCGGGGGGTCGCACAGATACGCAGTATTTT.